This T cell receptor (beta chain) comes out of a study of blood T cell repertoires in COVID-19. About the research overall: T cells, B-cell-depleted T cells, or PBMCs provided the cDNA or gDNA that served as material.

Assay used: immunoSEQ multiplex PCR; TCRdb lists only in-frame clones, some missing. Here the sample spans 25,000 to 30,000 clones, about 85% being singletons. Germline values: CDR1 MNHEY, CDR2 SMNVEV (reference sequence). Trimming at V came to 7 bases and at J to 3 bases, leaving 6 bases not matched to a gene. The CDR3 contains 13 residues. Material for sequencing was peripheral blood. The TCR sequence derives from a man in his fifties with active or convalescent COVID-19. The chain recombines TRBV27 with TRBJ2-7; TRBD1 agrees at 7 bases. CDR3 sequence (DNA): TGTGCCAGCACCCGACAGGGCGGCTACGAGCAGTACTTC. Translation: CASTRQGGYEQYF.